This is a list of T cell receptor beta chains from one sample in a study of Ad26.COV2.S vaccination and SARS-CoV-2 variants. Data came from immunoSEQ multiplex PCR; TCRdb stores just in-frame clones and leaves some out. The data contain approximately 400,000 clones, roughly 81% of them singletons. Specimen: peripheral blood, collected in a trial of Ad26.COV2.S vaccine versus placebo. The receptors originated from a person aged 18 to 59 who received the Ad26.COV2.S COVID-19 vaccine or a placebo. CDR3s include the opening cysteine and the closing phenylalanine or tryptophan. The D gene is left open where the match is weak. Only part of the rows carry a size: once, few, many, or a class if the clone is expanded.

TRBV5-1,NA,TRBD1,TRBJ2-3,CASSLIAGGPDTQYF,TGCGCCAGCAGCTTGATTGCAGGGGGCCCAGATACGCAGTATTTT
TRBV6-5,once,NA,TRBJ1-2,CASSMTELYGYTF,TGTGCCAGCAGTATGACCGAGCTCTACGGCTACACCTTC
TRBV3-1/TRBV3-2,NA,TRBD1,TRBJ2-1,CASSQDWTGNEQFF,TGTGCCAGCAGCCAAGACTGGACAGGGAATGAGCAGTTCTTC
TRBV24-1,NA,TRBD2,TRBJ2-2,CATSEASGGGTGELFF,TGTGCCACCAGTGAGGCTAGCGGGGGAGGCACCGGGGAGCTGTTTTTT
TRBV30,NA,NA,TRBJ2-1,CAWSDGGNEQFF,TGTGCCTGGAGTGATGGGGGTAATGAGCAGTTCTTC
TRBV5-1,NA,NA,TRBJ2-3,CASSPRDSLAQYF,TGCGCCAGCAGCCCCCGGGATAGCTTGGCGCAGTATTTT
TRBV5-1,NA,NA,TRBJ2-2,CASSYPSGTQNTGELFF,TGCGCCAGCAGCTATCCCTCCGGGACACAAAACACCGGGGAGCTGTTTTTT
TRBV19,NA,NA,TRBJ2-7,CASSRQESYEQYF,TGTGCCAGTAGCCGACAGGAATCCTACGAGCAGTACTTC
TRBV5-6,few,NA,TRBJ2-5,CASSRLETQYF,TGTGCCAGCAGCCGTCTGGAGACCCAGTACTTC
TRBV7-9,NA,NA,TRBJ1-4,CASSRIRARDEKLFF,TGTGCCAGCAGCAGAATCAGGGCCAGGGATGAAAAACTGTTTTTT
TRBV5-1,once,NA,TRBJ2-7,CASRNGATFSYEQYF,TGCGCCAGCAGGAATGGGGCGACCTTCTCCTACGAGCAGTACTTC
TRBV9,NA,NA,TRBJ1-6,CASSRARAYSPLHF,TGTGCCAGCAGCCGGGCGAGGGCGTATTCACCCCTCCACTTT
TRBV7-2,NA,NA,TRBJ2-1,CASTISRAHNEQFF,TGTGCCAGCACGATTTCTCGCGCCCACAATGAGCAGTTCTTC
TRBV6-5,NA,NA,TRBJ1-3,CASSYGGVSGNTIYF,TGTGCCAGCAGTTACGGTGGAGTATCTGGAAACACCATATATTTT
TRBV29-1,once,NA,TRBJ2-5,CSQAVSQETQYF,TGCAGCCAGGCAGTTAGCCAAGAGACCCAGTACTTC
TRBV29-1,NA,NA,TRBJ2-7,CSVSLSYEQYF,TGCAGCGTCTCCCTTTCCTACGAGCAGTACTTC
TRBV24-1,NA,NA,TRBJ1-2,CATSEPGHDSGYTF,TGTGCCACCAGTGAACCCGGGCACGACAGCGGCTACACCTTC
TRBV11-3,once,NA,TRBJ2-5,CASARADQETQYF,TGTGCCAGCGCGAGGGCCGACCAAGAGACCCAGTACTTC
TRBV7-9,NA,TRBD1,TRBJ2-7,CASSLQGPHPYEQYF,TGTGCCAGCAGCCTACAGGGGCCCCATCCTTACGAGCAGTACTTC
TRBV9,NA,NA,TRBJ1-2,CASSVGVANYGYTF,TGTGCCAGCAGCGTAGGGGTAGCTAACTATGGCTACACCTTC
TRBV13,NA,NA,TRBJ2-5,CASSFEEGETQYF,TGTGCCAGCAGCTTCGAAGAGGGGGAGACCCAGTACTTC
TRBV5-4,NA,NA,TRBJ2-5,CASSLRQIQETQYF,TGTGCCAGCAGCTTACGACAAATTCAAGAGACCCAGTACTTC
TRBV19,NA,NA,TRBJ1-3,CASRQGLNTIYF,TGTGCCAGCCGGCAGGGTCTAAACACCATATATTTT
TRBV4-1,NA,TRBD2,TRBJ2-7,CASSQDWGGRAYEQYF,TGCGCCAGCAGCCAAGATTGGGGCGGGAGGGCCTACGAGCAGTACTTC
TRBV6-5,NA,TRBD2,TRBJ2-3,CASTREGSDTQYF,TGTGCCAGCACACGGGAGGGTTCAGATACGCAGTATTTT
TRBV9,once,TRBD2,TRBJ2-7,CASAVGRGAAYEQYF,TGTGCCAGCGCAGTGGGGCGGGGGGCAGCCTACGAGCAGTACTTC
TRBV5-5,NA,NA,TRBJ2-7,CASREGTGDEQYF,TGTGCCAGCAGGGAAGGGACGGGGGACGAGCAGTACTTC
TRBV30,NA,NA,TRBJ2-3,CAWSGQGDTQYF,TGTGCCTGGTCGGGCCAGGGAGATACGCAGTATTTT
TRBV27,NA,TRBD1,TRBJ1-6,CASSLRPGTGDSPLHF,TGTGCCAGCAGTTTAAGACCCGGGACAGGGGATTCACCCCTCCACTTT
TRBV5-4,NA,TRBD2,TRBJ2-2,CASSRTSGTNTGELFF,TGTGCCAGCAGTCGCACTAGCGGGACCAACACCGGGGAGCTGTTTTTT
TRBV3-1/TRBV3-2,NA,TRBD1,TRBJ1-1,CASNGQGKVAFF,TGTGCCAGCAATGGACAGGGGAAGGTGGCTTTCTTT
TRBV29-1,NA,NA,TRBJ1-2,CSVWLSYNYGYTF,TGCAGCGTTTGGCTGAGCTATAACTATGGCTACACCTTC
TRBV5-5,NA,TRBD1,TRBJ1-2,CASSQDPGQGDGYTF,TGTGCCAGCAGCCAGGACCCAGGACAGGGGGATGGCTACACCTTC
TRBV7-9,NA,NA,TRBJ1-1,CASSSQREPAGGAFF,TGTGCCAGCAGCTCTCAGCGAGAACCTGCGGGTGGAGCTTTCTTT
TRBV28,NA,TRBD1,TRBJ2-3,CASSTWDRSTDTQYF,TGTGCCAGCAGCACTTGGGACAGGAGCACAGATACGCAGTATTTT
TRBV6-4,NA,NA,TRBJ1-2,CASSDSNRDIGYTF,TGTGCCAGCAGTGACTCGAATAGGGATATTGGCTACACCTTC
TRBV10-2,NA,TRBD1,TRBJ1-1,CASSAPTGVGTEAFF,TGCGCCAGCAGTGCTCCGACAGGGGTAGGGACTGAAGCTTTCTTT